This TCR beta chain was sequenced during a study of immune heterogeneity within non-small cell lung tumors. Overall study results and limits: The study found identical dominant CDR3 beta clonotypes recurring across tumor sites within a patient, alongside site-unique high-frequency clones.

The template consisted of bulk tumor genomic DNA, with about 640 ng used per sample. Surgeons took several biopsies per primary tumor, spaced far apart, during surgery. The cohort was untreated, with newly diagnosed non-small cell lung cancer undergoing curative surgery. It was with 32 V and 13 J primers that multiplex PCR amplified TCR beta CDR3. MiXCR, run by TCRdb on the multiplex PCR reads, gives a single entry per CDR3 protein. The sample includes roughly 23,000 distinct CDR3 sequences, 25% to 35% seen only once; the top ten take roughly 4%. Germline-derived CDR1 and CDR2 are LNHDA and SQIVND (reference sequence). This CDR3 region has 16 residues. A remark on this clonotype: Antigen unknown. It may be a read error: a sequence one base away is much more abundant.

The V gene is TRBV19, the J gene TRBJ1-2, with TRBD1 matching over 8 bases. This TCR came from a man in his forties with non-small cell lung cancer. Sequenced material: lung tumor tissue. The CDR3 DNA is TGTGACAGTAGTCCGGAGGGGATAGACAGGGGAGGTGGCTACACCTTC. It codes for CDSSPEGIDRGGGYTF.